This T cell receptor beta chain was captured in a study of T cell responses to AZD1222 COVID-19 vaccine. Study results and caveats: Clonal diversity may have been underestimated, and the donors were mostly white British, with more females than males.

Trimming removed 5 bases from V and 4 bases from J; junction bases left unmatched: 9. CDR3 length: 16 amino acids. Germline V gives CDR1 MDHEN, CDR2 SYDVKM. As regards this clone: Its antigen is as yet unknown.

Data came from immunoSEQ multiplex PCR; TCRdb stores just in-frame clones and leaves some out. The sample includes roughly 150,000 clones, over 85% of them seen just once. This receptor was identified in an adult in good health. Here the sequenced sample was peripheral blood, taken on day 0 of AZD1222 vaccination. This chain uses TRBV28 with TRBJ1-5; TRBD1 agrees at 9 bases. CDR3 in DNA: TGTGCCAGCAGTGCCCCACAGGGGGCGCGGAATCAGCCCCAGCATTTT. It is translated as CASSAPQGARNQPQHF.